The 8 T cell receptor beta chains listed next were all sequenced from one sample in a study of vaccination and CD4 T cells after COVID-19. These receptors have no identified antigens. The treatment was: approximately nine-day PBMC culture with coronavirus spike peptide pools or control peptides (ViraFEST assay). Sequencing of cultured CD4+ T cell DNA used the Oncomine TCR Beta short-read assay. TCRdb re-analysed the PCR reads in MiXCR, keeping a single row per CDR3 protein. Of under 20,000 distinct CDR3 sequences detected, under 60% appear once; the ten largest clones hold 3%. The source was CD4+ T cells from blood, cultured in vitro, collected after SARS-CoV-2 vaccination. These receptors were collected from a human donor who had recovered from COVID-19.

This clonotype was seen a few times. The rearrangement uses TRBV6-5 and TRBJ1-1, with 7 bases identical to TRBD1. The CDR3 loop spans 12 amino acids. The germline CDR1 and CDR2 sequences are MNHEY and SVGAGI. Trimming at V came to 0 bases and at J to 11 bases, leaving 3 bases not matched to a gene. In DNA, the CDR3 is TGTGCCAGCAGTTACTCGACAGGGACGGCTTTCTTT. This encodes CASSYSTGTAFF.

The sample holds a few counts of this clonotype. This chain links TRBV29-1 with TRBJ1-5, with D perhaps matching TRBD1 (5 bases). The CDR3 is 12 amino acids. V lost 4 bases and J lost 4, with 8 bases in between. The germline V gene encodes CDR1 SQVTM and CDR2 ANQGSEA. The CDR3 DNA reads as TGCAGCGTTGCTCAGGGAAATCAGCCCCAGCATTTT. Amino acid sequence: CSVAQGNQPQHF.

This rearrangement joins TRBV4-1 to TRBJ2-1; TRBD2 matches 11 bases. The ends lost 1 base at V and 9 bases at J; junction bases unmatched: 8. Germline CDR1 reads MGHRA; CDR2 reads YSYEKL. The CDR3 is made up of 16 amino acids. In nucleotides, the CDR3 is TGCGCCAGCAGCCAAGTGGCCCTAGCGGGAGGTGGTGAGCAGTTCTTC. Amino acid sequence: CASSQVALAGGGEQFF.

This clonotype turned up a few times. The V gene is TRBV6-2 or TRBV6-3, the J gene TRBJ2-5; 9 positions agree with TRBD1. CDR3 length: 14 residues. The V gene's germline CDR1 is MNHEY and CDR2 SVGEGT. V trimming: 8 bases; J trimming: 2 bases; junction bases outside the gene matches: 6. CDR3 bases: TGTGCCAGCGCCCGGGACAGGGCTCAAGAGACCCAGTACTTC. This sequence encodes CASARDRAQETQYF.

This rearrangement joins TRBV2 to TRBJ1-1; D gene ambiguous. There are 13 residues in the CDR3. The germline V gene encodes CDR1 SNHLY and CDR2 FYNNEI. V shed 2 bases and J shed 4 bases, with 8 bases lying between them. CDR3 sequence (DNA): TGTGCCAGCAGTGAAAGGGAGCGCACTGAAGCTTTCTTT. This sequence encodes CASSERERTEAFF.

This clonotype has just a few counts. V is TRBV6-5 and J is TRBJ1-1; TRBD1 is a possible D gene (6 bases). V shed 4 bases and J shed 5 bases, with 11 bases lying between them. This CDR3 contains 13 residues. Germline loops: CDR1 MNHEY, CDR2 SVGAGI. The CDR3 loop is CASSSSGVTEAFF. The CDR3, as DNA: TGTGCCAGCAGTTCGTCAGGGGTAACTGAAGCTTTCTTT.

This clonotype was detected only a few times. The CDR3 DNA is TGTGCCAGCAGTTTATCGAGGGGATACAATGAGCAGTTCTTC. This translates into CASSLSRGYNEQFF. This chain links TRBV27 with TRBJ2-1; D might be TRBD1 or TRBD2, each matching 5 bases. The CDR3 loop spans 14 amino acids. CDR1 and CDR2 from the germline V gene are MNHEY and SMNVEV (reference sequence). Trimming removed 0 bases at V and 4 bases at J, with 7 bases between.

The gene calls are TRBV19 and TRBJ2-1, with TRBD1 matching over 8 bases. CDR1 and CDR2 from the germline V gene are LNHDA and SQIVND (reference sequence). This CDR3 is built from 15 residues. J was trimmed by 6 bases and V by 6 bases; bases with no gene match: 10. The CDR3 DNA reads as TGTGCCAGTAGGAGGTCGGCAGGGGGCTTCAATGAGCAGTTCTTC. Residues: CASRRSAGGFNEQFF.